A selection of T cell receptor beta chains follows, all from one sample in a study of multiple sclerosis patients with progressive multifocal leukoencephalopathy. Profiling relied on immunoSEQ multiplex PCR, and the TCRdb table lists in-frame clones only, not all of them. Of roughly 30,000 clones detected, roughly 87% appear once; the ten largest clones hold less than 6.5%. The input for sequencing was PBMCs, taken from a patient treated with natalizumab. The origin of the receptors is a woman aged 40-49 years with progressive multifocal leukoencephalopathy. The CDR3 runs from the conserved cysteine through the conserved F or W. The order of the fields is V gene, D gene, clone size, J gene, CDR3 DNA, CDR3 protein. The D gene is left open where the match is weak. Clone sizes are given selectively: once, few, many, or a class where the clone is expanded.

>TRBV4-3|TRBD2|NA|TRBJ2-1
TGCGCCAGCAGCCAAGGTGGCGGGGGGACTCGGTTCTTC
CASSQGGGGTRFF
>TRBV5-1|TRBD1|once|TRBJ1-3
TGCGCCAGCAGCCCTGGACAGGGGGCATACACCATATATTTT
CASSPGQGAYTIYF
>TRBV2|NA|NA|TRBJ2-2
TGTGCCAGCAGTGGCCTCCCCGGGCGGGTTTCCGGGGAGCTGTTTTTT
CASSGLPGRVSGELFF
>TRBV4-3|TRBD1|NA|TRBJ2-1
TGCGCCAGCAGCGTAACAGGGGGCTCCTACAATGAGCAGTTCTTC
CASSVTGGSYNEQFF
>TRBV12-5|TRBD1|NA|TRBJ1-3
TGTGCTAGTGGTTTGGTACAGTGGGAGGGGGCAGGTTTTTCTGGAAACACCATATATTTT
CASGLVQWEGAGFSGNTIYF
>TRBV14|TRBD1|NA|TRBJ1-2
TGTGCCAGCAGCCAACAGGGACAGGGCTTGTACTATGGCTACACCTTC
CASSQQGQGLYYGYTF
>TRBV13|NA|once|TRBJ1-1
TGTGCCAGCAGCCCACAGAACATGAACACTGAAGCTTTCTTT
CASSPQNMNTEAFF
>TRBV7-2|NA|NA|TRBJ1-2
TGTGCCAGCAGCCCCCCAAGGGATTTGAATGGCTACACCTTC
CASSPPRDLNGYTF
>TRBV6-6|NA|NA|TRBJ2-7
TGTGCCAGCAGTTTGAGGGGGATCTCCTACGAGCAGTACTTC
CASSLRGISYEQYF
>TRBV7-2|TRBD1|NA|TRBJ2-7
TGTGCCAGCAGCCCACGGACAGGGGGCTACGAGCAGTACTTC
CASSPRTGGYEQYF
>TRBV6-5|NA|NA|TRBJ2-3
TGTGCCAGCAGCAGGCCAACGGGCACAGATACGCAGTATTTT
CASSRPTGTDTQYF
>TRBV4-2|NA|NA|TRBJ1-1
TGTGCCAGCAGCCAAGAAGGGTACACTGAAGCTTTCTTT
CASSQEGYTEAFF
>TRBV28|NA|NA|TRBJ1-5
TGTGCCAGCAGGGTAGATCAGAGCAATCAGCCCCAGCATTTT
CASRVDQSNQPQHF
>TRBV30|NA|NA|TRBJ2-1
TGTGCCTGGAGTGTAACGTCCACCTACAATGAGCAGTTCTTC
CAWSVTSTYNEQFF
>TRBV14|TRBD1|NA|TRBJ2-5
TGTGCCAGCAGTCGAAACAGGGGCCAAGAGACCCAGTACTTC
CASSRNRGQETQYF
>TRBV27|TRBD2|NA|TRBJ2-3
TGTGCCAGCAGTAGACTAGCGGGAAGGACAGATACGCAGTATTTT
CASSRLAGRTDTQYF
>TRBV11-3|TRBD2|NA|TRBJ2-1
TGTGCCAGCAGCTTAGACCGACTAGCGGGAGTAAACAATGAGCAGTTCTTC
CASSLDRLAGVNNEQFF
>TRBV10-2|NA|NA|TRBJ2-7
TGCGCCAGCAGTGAGGGGGCACAGTTTACCACCTACGAGCAGTACTTC
CASSEGAQFTTYEQYF
>TRBV5-6|TRBD1|NA|TRBJ1-6
TGTGCCAGCAGCCACTTATTGGACAGGGCAGATTCACCCCTCCACTTT
CASSHLLDRADSPLHF
>TRBV7-2|TRBD2|once|TRBJ2-7
TGTGCCAGCAGCTTCACCGGGACTAGCAAATACGAGCAGTACTTC
CASSFTGTSKYEQYF
>TRBV2|TRBD1|NA|TRBJ1-5
TGTGCCAGCACGGGACAGGCAAATCAGCCCCAGCATTTT
CASTGQANQPQHF
>TRBV7-9|NA|NA|TRBJ2-3
TGTGCCAGCAGCCCCCGGATCGACAATACGCAGTATTTT
CASSPRIDNTQYF
>TRBV2|TRBD2|NA|TRBJ2-5
TGTGCCAGCAGTGAGTTGTCGGGGGGGCGAGAGACCCAGTACTTC
CASSELSGGRETQYF
>TRBV19|NA|few|TRBJ1-1
TGTGCCAGTAGTATTCAGACCCCCATGAACACTGAAGCTTTCTTT
CASSIQTPMNTEAFF
>TRBV5-5|TRBD2|NA|TRBJ2-1
TGTGCCAGCAGCGCGCGACTAGCGGGACCGATGAATGAGCAGTTCTTC
CASSARLAGPMNEQFF
>TRBV4-3|NA|NA|TRBJ2-7
TGCGCCAGCAGCCTAAATGGTCAGGGCGAGCAGTACTTC
CASSLNGQGEQYF
>TRBV6-1|NA|NA|TRBJ1-1
TGTGCCAGCAGTGAACTCAGAAACACTGAAGCTTTCTTT
CASSELRNTEAFF
>TRBV4-2|TRBD1|once|TRBJ1-4
TGTGCCAGCAGCCAAGCCCCGACAGGGGCGGAGGAAAAACTGTTTTTT
CASSQAPTGAEEKLFF
>TRBV11-2|NA|NA|TRBJ2-5
TGTGCCAGCAGCCCCTCTGGTGTTGAGACCCAGTACTTC
CASSPSGVETQYF
>TRBV5-4|TRBD2|NA|TRBJ2-5
TGTGCCAGCAGCTTGGGTCAAAGCGGGGGACAAGAGACCCAGTACTTC
CASSLGQSGGQETQYF
>TRBV28|TRBD1|NA|TRBJ1-2
TGTGCCAGCAAGGAATCGACAGGGGGCCGTGGCTACACCTTC
CASKESTGGRGYTF
>TRBV29-1|NA|NA|TRBJ2-7
TGCAGCGTTCACCGGGGGTACGAGCAGTACTTC
CSVHRGYEQYF
>TRBV19|NA|NA|TRBJ1-2
TGTGCCAGTAGTATAGACGGGATGTCGGACGGCTACACCTTC
CASSIDGMSDGYTF
>TRBV19|NA|NA|TRBJ2-3
TGTGCCAGTAGTATAAAAAGGGACTCGACGCAGTATTTT
CASSIKRDSTQYF
>TRBV27|TRBD1|NA|TRBJ1-1
TGTGCCAGCAGTTTAGGGACAGGGATTCTTCTCACTGAAGCTTTCTTT
CASSLGTGILLTEAFF
>TRBV30|NA|NA|TRBJ1-5
TGTGCCTGGAGTGTACATGGTGGAGTTCAGCCCCAGCATTTT
CAWSVHGGVQPQHF
>TRBV6-7|NA|NA|TRBJ1-1
TGTGCCAGCAGTCCGGGAAGGGACACTGAAGCTTTCTTT
CASSPGRDTEAFF
>TRBV5-4|TRBD1|NA|TRBJ2-3
TGTGCCAGCAGCCTCAGGGGGCCCCGCACAGATACGCAGTATTTT
CASSLRGPRTDTQYF
>TRBV28|TRBD1|NA|TRBJ2-1
TGTGCCACCACAAAGGGACAGGGAAACTACAATGAGCAGTTCTTC
CATTKGQGNYNEQFF
>TRBV28|NA|NA|TRBJ2-3
TGTGCCAGCAACAGGCGCGATACGCAGTATTTT
CASNRRDTQYF
>TRBV7-3|TRBD2|NA|TRBJ2-3
TGTGCCAGCAGCTTAACTGCGGGAGGTGGCACAGATACGCAGTATTTT
CASSLTAGGGTDTQYF
>TRBV7-2|NA|NA|TRBJ1-1
TGTGCCAGCAGCTTAGAAGTTTGGGGGCTAGGTGGTGAAGCTTTCTTT
CASSLEVWGLGGEAFF
>TRBV29-1|NA|NA|TRBJ1-2
TGCAGCGTTGTGGTGATGAACTATGGCTACACCTTC
CSVVVMNYGYTF
>TRBV6-5|NA|few|TRBJ2-2
TGTGCCAGCAGTTACGGGGCTGGCACCGGGGAGCTGTTTTTT
CASSYGAGTGELFF
>TRBV10-3|TRBD1|NA|TRBJ1-4
TGTGCCAGTGCTCCAGGGGGGAAACTGTTTTTT
CASAPGGKLFF
>TRBV7-6|NA|NA|TRBJ2-7
TGTGCCAGCAGCTTAGCATTAGCGGAGTCCTACGAGCAGTACTTC
CASSLALAESYEQYF
>TRBV15|NA|NA|TRBJ1-2
TGTGCCACCAGCAGAGAAGGGGGGCGTTATGGCTACACCTTC
CATSREGGRYGYTF
>TRBV9|TRBD1|NA|TRBJ2-3
TGTGCCAGCAGCACCCCTGGGATAGGGGGCACCTTCACAGATACGCAGTATTTT
CASSTPGIGGTFTDTQYF
>TRBV19|NA|NA|TRBJ1-6
TGTGCCAGTAGCGAGGCAGGGTCTGCCGGGCCCCTCCACTTT
CASSEAGSAGPLHF
>TRBV6-1|NA|NA|TRBJ1-2
TGTGCCAGCAGCCAAGGACAGCTCTATGGCTACACCTTC
CASSQGQLYGYTF
>TRBV7-2|NA|NA|TRBJ1-1
TGTGCCAGCACCAAAATAACAGGGTCGAGGCGGAACACTGAAGCTTTCTTT
CASTKITGSRRNTEAFF
>TRBV6-5|TRBD1|once|TRBJ2-1
TGTGCCAGCAGTTACTCGGACAGGTCCAGTGAGCAGTTCTTC
CASSYSDRSSEQFF
>TRBV11-2|NA|NA|TRBJ1-6
TGTGCCAGCAGCCCCCAGCGGGGAATGAGCTCCTATAATTCACCCCTCCACTTT
CASSPQRGMSSYNSPLHF
>TRBV19|TRBD1|NA|TRBJ1-5
TGTGCCAGTAGTATTTGGACAGGCAAGGCCTGGAGCAATCAGCCCCAGCATTTT
CASSIWTGKAWSNQPQHF
>TRBV11-3|TRBD2|NA|TRBJ2-2
TGTGCCAGCAGCCCGGGACTAGCGGGAGAGGGAGAGTTTTTT
CASSPGLAGEGEFF